This T cell receptor (beta chain) was captured in a study of cytomegalovirus exposure and HLA in healthy donors (TCRdb year 2017). Broadly, across the study: According to an earlier analysis of a few hundred of the donors, roughly 180 million T cells yielded roughly 110 million unique TCR beta sequences and 276 Gb of sequence data. Roughly 300 gigabases of sequencing data and around 88 million unique TCR sequences made up an early release that covered 500 to 700 HLA-typed donors. Of the roughly 410 genotyped donors, approximately 81% were placed in the genetic ancestry cluster associated with self-reported Caucasian donors. The study aimed to test whether signatures of past pathogen exposure could be identified by cataloging public T cell receptors. Using immunosequencing, the study profiled T cell repertoires from 500 to 800 subjects and related those repertoires to cytomegalovirus serostatus. A separate validation cohort of some 130 different subjects was used in addition to the roughly 640-subject first cohort. To predict cytomegalovirus infection status, the study combined high-throughput TCR immunosequencing, statistical association of individual TCRs with disease status, and machine learning. In a later analysis, previously published TCR beta repertoires from 666 donors were re-analyzed and high-resolution HLA genotyping was added so that TCR occurrence patterns could be studied. In the later analysis, no new phenotypic data were used to find candidate immune exposures; instead, reliance was placed on TCR beta sequences and their occurrence across donors. In an earlier analysis of 500 to 650 of the donors, high-throughput TCR beta sequencing was used to judge whether each TCR beta V gene segment behaved as functional or pseudogenic. Donor age, sex, ethnicity and CMV serostatus were compiled alongside the repertoire data. A later genetic analysis used genome-wide SNP genotypes for about 65% of the roughly 700 donors, treating that subset as a discovery cohort. All discovery cohort repertoires had been generated using a single sequencing platform. HLA typing included class I and class II loci at four-digit resolution. Typing coverage differed by locus: A, B, C, DRB1 and DQB1 were typed in about 620-640 donors, DQA1 in about 500, DPA1 in approximately 600, and DPB1 in 472. Five DR-DQ haplotypes were treated as single units for association and clustering because of strong linkage in the cohort. Across 398 genotyped donors of the cohort, an average of about 220,000 unique TCR beta nucleotide sequences per donor were sequenced, and approximately 19% of those sequences were non-productive.

Library method: the immunoSEQ multiplex PCR assay. The multiplex PCR relied on a mix of 60 forward primers for TCR Vbeta segments and 13 reverse primers for TCR Jbeta segments. The CDR3 region of rearranged TCR beta genes was amplified from genomic DNA by a multiplex PCR assay. The amplified TCR beta libraries were sequenced on the Illumina HiSeq System as 87-base-pair reads. As for the authors' bioinformatics: A later analysis tallied 75 million to 85 million unique TCR beta chains across the 610 or so repertoires, and approximately 11 million of those chains were shared by two or more donors. Raw reads were error-corrected and collapsed into unique sequences with a nearest-neighbor algorithm that merged closely related sequences to remove PCR and sequencing errors. CDR3 sequences were aligned to IMGT reference sequences to assign V, D and J gene segments. Each retained sequence needed at least a six-nucleotide match to both a V gene segment and a J gene segment. A rearrangement counted as productive if the CDR3 had no stop codons and remained in frame with V and J, and every other rearrangement counted as non-productive. Following IMGT convention, CDR3 was defined as the stretch from the second conserved V-encoded cysteine to the conserved J-encoded phenylalanine. Sequences without an unambiguous match to a single V gene segment were excluded from the earlier analysis of 450 to 750 of the donors. In an earlier analysis of around 600 of the donors, V segments were called functional above 56.7% productive rearrangements and were called segregating when the between-donor standard deviation exceeded 5%. A statistical classification framework was built for diagnosing cytomegalovirus status from the catalog of TCR beta chain sequences. V and J gene assignment, in a later analysis, came from comparing TCR nucleotide sequences with IMGT/GENE-DB human TR gene sequences. In a later analysis, CDR3 sequences and most-parsimonious VDJ recombination scenarios were assigned using the TCRdist pipeline. A later analysis defined each TCR beta chain by its CDR3 amino acid sequence plus V-gene family, and excluded reads lacking a unique V-gene family. As a way to deal with suspected cross-contamination and a sequencing artifact, a later analysis dropped nearly 600 nucleotide sequences that were highly shared and had low generation probability. A later analysis calculated a clonal expansion index for each public chain from normalized within-repertoire ranks of inferred template counts. Generation probabilities in a later analysis came from a VDJ recombination model fitted to out-of-frame rearrangements, and those results were checked against IGoR. Hypergeometric tests were used in a later analysis to score TCR-TCR, TCR-HLA and TCR-CMV co-occurrence, with a repertoire-size bias correction applied to the TCR pairs. False discovery rates were estimated in a later analysis by permuting HLA or CMV assignments 20 times. In a later analysis, co-occurring TCRs were grouped using DBSCAN, and TCRdist sequence similarity was added for clustering within HLA-allele-positive subsets. Repertoires with fewer than 30,000 or more than 120,000 public chains, plus five repertoires with anomalous nucleotide sharing, were excluded from co-occurrence clustering. The table was pulled from immuneACCESS by TCRdb, which kept in-frame rearrangements only. Such tables lose some clones; where checked, under half of the loss comes from unresolved V genes, and the rest has no known cause. From that table come the V and J calls and clone size; the DNA was used to work out D and trimming. Counted in this sample were 150,000 to 200,000 clones; more than 65% of them appeared once. Jointly, the top ten make up roughly 6.7% of the sample.

The cohort consisted of approximately 690 healthy bone marrow donors. Cohort members were all nominally healthy when sampled, although unrecorded immune exposures were likely present. The donor was CMV seropositive and was included in the group of around 300 seropositive cohort members. Every donor gave a peripheral blood sample, and the peripheral blood mononuclear cells from that sample were used for TCR beta sequencing. Genomic DNA was extracted from the blood cell samples with the Qiagen DNeasy Blood Extraction Kit. Including cysteine and phenylalanine, the CDR3 has 15 amino acids. The read is trimmed to its CDR3 DNA, 45 bases read in frame from base 1. Per the germline V gene, SGHDN is the CDR1 and FVKESK is the CDR2. V is clipped by 0 bases and J by 3 bases, and the sequence between their germline boundaries is 6 bases long. Here is what the overall study found, with its caveats: The 87-base-pair reads could not distinguish some IMGT-functional V segments, including TRBV6-2 and TRBV6-3, so those segments were excluded. The only immune exposure information available for the cohort was CMV serostatus. According to the authors, the approach could potentially be generalized to other disease states and immunological phenotypes. Across donors, most TCR sequences were observed very rarely, whereas some public TCRs were present in many individuals. When HLA alleles, especially DR and DQ, strongly co-occurred, attributing TCR associations to individual alleles was difficult. Most CMV-associated TCR beta chains appeared to be HLA-restricted in a later analysis, and the HLA associations seemed to be driven largely by CMV exposure. Several of the top co-occurrence clusters appeared to be linked to parvovirus B19, influenza, CMV and Epstein-Barr virus, according to a later analysis. Sequencing depth was assumed to be roughly uniform across donors in the presence/absence analyses, though that assumption may not hold. According to a later analysis, TCR association rates differed among HLA loci, with DRB1 alleles showing the most associated TCRs and HLA-C alleles showing the fewest. Compared with the 666-donor mean, donors in an Asian-associated ancestry cluster had fewer N-insertions in productive TCRs, according to a later genetic analysis. The earlier analysis of 587 of the donors excluded fewer than 20 rarely observed V segments, including chromosome 9 orphons, because counts were too low. An earlier analysis of 587 of the donors showed that most TCR beta V segments appeared in productive rearrangements either about 90% or about 30% of the time, which broadly matched IMGT annotations. In the study, 150 to 200 TCR beta chains were listed as associated with cytomegalovirus. Compared with equally common non-associated chains, HLA-associated TCR beta chains in a later analysis were more clonally expanded and had lower generation probabilities. The classifier was reported to diagnose cytomegalovirus status with high specificity and sensitivity in both the original and validation cohorts. The sequencing pipeline was judged likely to have produced a cluster of highly shared sequence variants as a technical artifact. Because HLA typing was missing for some donors at each locus, association tests included only the typed subset. In a later genetic analysis, a missense DCLRE1C variant was associated with V-gene and J-gene trimming of TCR beta chains, and the association was replicated in an independent cohort. This cohort had only TCR beta chains sequenced, and the lack of alpha or paired-chain data limited which features could be detected. In a later analysis, around 15,000 TCR beta sequences were associated with specific HLA alleles at a false discovery rate of 0.05. In vitro tests confirmed that three of the cytomegalovirus-associated TCR beta chains recognize cytomegalovirus antigens. A further reported finding was that TCR beta sequences accurately predicted the HLA-A and HLA-B alleles for most subjects in the first cohort. Linkage disequilibrium might explain the correlated functional status among segregating V segments, but an unknown experimental factor could not be excluded.

Details on this clone: Its antigen target is currently unknown. Per-base qualities were not stored, and no clone one base away is much larger.

Sequenced input: PBMCs. The origin of this receptor is a man aged 50-60 years in good health and CMV-seropositive. The sequence links TRBV14 to TRBJ2-6; no D segment can be confidently identified. The DNA is TGTGCCAGCAGCCAAGAACTTGGTGGGGCCAACGTCCTGACTTTC. Its amino acids are CASSQELGGANVLTF.